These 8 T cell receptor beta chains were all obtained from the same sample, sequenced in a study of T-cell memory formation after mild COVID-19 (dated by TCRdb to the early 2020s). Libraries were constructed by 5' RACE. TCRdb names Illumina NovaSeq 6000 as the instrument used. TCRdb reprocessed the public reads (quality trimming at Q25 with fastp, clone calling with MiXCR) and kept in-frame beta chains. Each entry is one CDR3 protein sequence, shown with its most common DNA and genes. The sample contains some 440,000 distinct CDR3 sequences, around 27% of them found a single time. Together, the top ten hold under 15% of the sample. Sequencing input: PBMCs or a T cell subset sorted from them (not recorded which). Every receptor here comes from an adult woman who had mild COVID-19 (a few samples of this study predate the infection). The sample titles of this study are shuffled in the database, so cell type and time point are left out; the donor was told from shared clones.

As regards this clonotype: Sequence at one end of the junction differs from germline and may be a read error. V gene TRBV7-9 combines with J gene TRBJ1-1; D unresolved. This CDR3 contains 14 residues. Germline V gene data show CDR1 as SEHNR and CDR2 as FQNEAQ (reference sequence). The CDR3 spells CASSFLPLNAEAFF. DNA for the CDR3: TGTGCCAGCAGCTTCCTTCCCCTGAACGCTGAAGCTTTCTTT. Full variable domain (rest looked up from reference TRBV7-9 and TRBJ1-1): DTGVSQNPRHKITKRGQNVTFRCDPISEHNRLYWYRQTLGQGPEFLTYFQNEAQLEKSRLLSDRFSAERPKGSFSTLEIQRTEQGDSAMYLCASSFLPLNAEAFFGQGTRLTVV.

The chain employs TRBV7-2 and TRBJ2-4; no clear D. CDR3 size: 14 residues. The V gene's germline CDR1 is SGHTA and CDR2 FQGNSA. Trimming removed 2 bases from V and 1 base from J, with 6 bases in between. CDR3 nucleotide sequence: TGTGCCAGCAGCTTAAGGCAGGCCAAAAACATTCAGTACTTC. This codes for CASSLRQAKNIQYF.

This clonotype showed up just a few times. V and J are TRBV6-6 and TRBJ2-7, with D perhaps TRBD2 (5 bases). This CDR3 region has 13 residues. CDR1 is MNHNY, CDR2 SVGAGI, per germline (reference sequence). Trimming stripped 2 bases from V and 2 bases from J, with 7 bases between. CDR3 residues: CASSYELAYEQYF. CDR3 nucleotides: TGTGCCAGCAGTTACGAACTAGCCTACGAGCAGTACTTC.

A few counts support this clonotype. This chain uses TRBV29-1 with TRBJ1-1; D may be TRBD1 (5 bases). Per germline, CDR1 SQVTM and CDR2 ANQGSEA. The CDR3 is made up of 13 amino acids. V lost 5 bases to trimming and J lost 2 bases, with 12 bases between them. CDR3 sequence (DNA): TGCAGCGTTTTTGAGGGACCTAACACTGAAGCTTTCTTT. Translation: CSVFEGPNTEAFF.

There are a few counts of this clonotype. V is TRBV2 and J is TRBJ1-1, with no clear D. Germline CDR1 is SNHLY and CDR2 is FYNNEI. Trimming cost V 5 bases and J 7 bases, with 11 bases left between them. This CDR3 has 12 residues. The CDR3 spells CASSLRRDEAFF. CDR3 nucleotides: TGTGCCAGCAGTCTCCGTAGGGATGAAGCTTTCTTT.

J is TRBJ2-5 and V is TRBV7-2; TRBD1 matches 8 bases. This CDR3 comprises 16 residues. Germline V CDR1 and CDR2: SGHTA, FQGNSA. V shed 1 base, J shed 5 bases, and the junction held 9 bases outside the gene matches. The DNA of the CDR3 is TGTGCCAGCAGCTTAGTGCGGACAGGGATTGGGGAGACCCAGTACTTC. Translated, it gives CASSLVRTGIGETQYF.

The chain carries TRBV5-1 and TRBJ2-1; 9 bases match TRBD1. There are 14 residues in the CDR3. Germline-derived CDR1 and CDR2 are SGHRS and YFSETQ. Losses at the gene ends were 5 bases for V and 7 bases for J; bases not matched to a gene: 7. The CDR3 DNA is TGCGCCAGCAGGGGATCGGGACAGGGAAATGAGCAGTTCTTC. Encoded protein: CASRGSGQGNEQFF.

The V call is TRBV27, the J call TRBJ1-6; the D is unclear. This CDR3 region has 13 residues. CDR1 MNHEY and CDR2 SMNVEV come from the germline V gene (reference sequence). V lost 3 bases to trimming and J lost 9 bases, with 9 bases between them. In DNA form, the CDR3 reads TGTGCCAGCAGTTTCGGGTGGGGTTCACCCCTCCACTTT. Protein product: CASSFGWGSPLHF.